Shown below are 10 T cell receptor beta chains from a single sample sequenced in a study of blood T cell repertoires in COVID-19. Libraries were prepared by immunoSEQ multiplex PCR; TCRdb keeps only in-frame clonotypes and omits some of them. Here the sample spans roughly 500,000 clones, nearly 90% being singletons. Sequenced sample: peripheral blood. All receptors derive from a man between 18 and 29 years old with COVID-19, enrolled during active disease.

This clone has just a few counts. The chain recombines TRBV11-2 with TRBJ2-7, with D perhaps matching TRBD2 (5 bases). CDR1 and CDR2 from the germline V gene are SGHAT and FQNNGV. The CDR3 contains 15 residues. Trimming pared 0 bases from V and 9 bases from J, leaving 18 bases between. CDR3 DNA: TGTGCCAGCAGCTTAGAGGTGACACCGGCTCGGGGGCAGTACTTC. It is translated as CASSLEVTPARGQYF.

This chain links TRBV7-8 with TRBJ2-4, with D possibly TRBD1 on 5 matching bases. Trimming shortened V by 4 bases and J by 0 bases, and 13 bases separated the two germline ends. Germline V gives CDR1 SGHVS, CDR2 FQNEAQ. This CDR3 contains 16 residues. The CDR3 coding sequence is TGTGCCAGCAGCTCGCGACAGATACTAGCCAAAAACATTCAGTACTTC. Residues: CASSSRQILAKNIQYF.

The chain has TRBV6-1 and TRBJ1-1; 7 nucleotides line up with TRBD1. V shed 3 bases, J shed 4 bases, and the junction held 11 bases outside the gene matches. The CDR3 runs to 16 residues. Germline CDR1 MNHNS, CDR2 SASEGT. CDR3 residues: CASSDLRQGGVTEAFF. DNA for the CDR3: TGTGCCAGCAGTGACCTCCGACAGGGTGGTGTCACTGAAGCTTTCTTT.

The rearrangement joins TRBV7-9 to TRBJ2-7, with TRBD1 as a possible D gene (6 bases). CDR3 length: 12 residues. Trimming took off 3 bases at V and 6 bases at J, with 9 bases between the two ends. Germline loops: CDR1 SEHNR, CDR2 FQNEAQ (reference sequence). The CDR3 protein is CASSFTGSEQYF. In nucleotides, the CDR3 is TGTGCCAGCAGCTTTACAGGGTCCGAGCAGTACTTC. Complete variable domain (other parts from reference TRBV7-9 and TRBJ2-7): DTGVSQNPRHKITKRGQNVTFRCDPISEHNRLYWYRQTLGQGPEFLTYFQNEAQLEKSRLLSDRFSAERPKGSFSTLEIQRTEQGDSAMYLCASSFTGSEQYFGPGTRLTVT.

CDR3 loop: CASSQVKGTGVSYTF. The CDR3 bases are TGTGCCAGCAGCCAAGTTAAGGGGACGGGAGTAAGCTACACCTTC. The V and J genes are TRBV4-2 and TRBJ1-2; possible D gene TRBD1, 5 bases. Germline V lookup: CDR1 LGHNA, CDR2 YNFKEQ. V lost 1 base to trimming and J lost 9 bases, with 18 bases between them. This CDR3 is 15 amino acids long.

CDR3 sequence: CASSLSRQPVYNEQFF. The DNA of the CDR3 is TGTGCCAGCAGCTTAAGTCGACAGCCCGTCTACAATGAGCAGTTCTTC. The V gene is TRBV7-3, the J gene TRBJ2-1; D is possibly TRBD1 (5 bases). The CDR3 contains 16 residues. The germline gives CDR1 SGHTA, CDR2 FQGTGA. Trimming left V 1 base short and J 3 bases short, with 13 bases between.

The rearrangement links TRBV13 to TRBJ2-3; 9 positions agree with TRBD2. The CDR3 loop spans 15 amino acids. Trimming removed 4 bases from V and 6 bases from J; junction bases left unmatched: 8. Germline loops: CDR1 PRHDT, CDR2 FYEKMQ (reference sequence). The CDR3 sequence is CASSSSGGIGDTQYF. CDR3 DNA sequence: TGTGCCAGCAGCTCGAGCGGGGGGATTGGGGATACGCAGTATTTT.

V is TRBV2 and J is TRBJ1-3; TRBD1 agrees at 9 bases. V lost 5 bases, J lost 4 bases, and 3 bases stayed unmatched. Per germline, CDR1 SNHLY and CDR2 FYNNEI. The CDR3 is 14 residues long. This chain's CDR3 is CASSRDREGNTIYF. The CDR3 nucleotides read TGTGCCAGCAGTAGGGACAGGGAAGGAAACACCATATATTTT. Full variable domain (missing parts from reference TRBV2 and TRBJ1-3): EPEVTQTPSHQVTQMGQEVILRCVPISNHLYFYWYRQILGQKVEFLVSFYNNEISEKSEIFDDQFSVERPDGSNFTLKIRSTKLEDSAMYFCASSRDREGNTIYFGEGSWLTVV.

The genes are TRBV6-5 and TRBJ2-3; tentatively, D is TRBD1 (6 bases). V lost 6 bases and J lost 7, with 14 bases in between. This CDR3 spans 13 amino acids. The germline V gene has CDR1 MNHEY and CDR2 SVGAGI. The CDR3 loop is CASSWGQQNTQYF. The DNA of the CDR3 is TGTGCCAGCAGCTGGGGGCAACAGAATACGCAGTATTTT.

The chain is built from TRBV29-1 and TRBJ2-5; possibly TRBD2 for D (6 bases). The CDR3 has 12 residues. Germline V gives CDR1 SQVTM, CDR2 ANQGSEA. Trimming took off 6 bases at V and 5 bases at J, with 13 bases between the two ends. The CDR3 loop is CSVDTRGETQYF. As DNA, the CDR3 is TGCAGCGTGGACACACGGGGGGAGACCCAGTACTTC. Combining the CDR3 with reference TRBV29-1 and TRBJ2-5 gives the whole variable domain SAVISQKPSRDICQRGTSLTIQCQVDSQVTMMFWYRQQPGQSLTLIATANQGSEATYESGFVIDKFPISRPNLTFSTLTVSNMSPEDSSIYLCSVDTRGETQYFGPGTRLLVL.